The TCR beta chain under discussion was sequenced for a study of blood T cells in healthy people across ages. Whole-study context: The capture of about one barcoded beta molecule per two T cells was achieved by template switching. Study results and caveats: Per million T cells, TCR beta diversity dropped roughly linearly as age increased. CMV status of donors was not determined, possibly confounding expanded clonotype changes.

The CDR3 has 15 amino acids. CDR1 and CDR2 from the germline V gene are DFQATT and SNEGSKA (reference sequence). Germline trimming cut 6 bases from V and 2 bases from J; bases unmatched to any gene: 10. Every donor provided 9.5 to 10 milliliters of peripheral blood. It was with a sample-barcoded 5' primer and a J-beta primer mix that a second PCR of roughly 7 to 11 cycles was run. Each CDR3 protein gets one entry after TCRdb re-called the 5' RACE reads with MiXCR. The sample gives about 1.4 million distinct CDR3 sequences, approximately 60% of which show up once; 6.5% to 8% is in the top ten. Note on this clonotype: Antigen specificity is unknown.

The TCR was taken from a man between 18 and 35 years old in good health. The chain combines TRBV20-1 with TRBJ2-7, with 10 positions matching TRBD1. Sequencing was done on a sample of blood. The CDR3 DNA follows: TGCAGTGCCCGACCGACAGGGGGCCTAACCTACGAGCAGTACTTC. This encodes CSARPTGGLTYEQYF.